These 28 T cell receptor beta chains were sequenced from one sample in a study of response to subunit inactivated influenza vaccine (dated by TCRdb to 2016 to 2019). Libraries were prepared through RT-PCR. Data came from an Illumina HiSeq 2500. The public reads were reprocessed in TCRdb via fastp at Q25 and MiXCR, keeping in-frame beta chains. Each CDR3 protein appears once, grouped with its most common genes and DNA. Present in this sample are about 650,000 distinct CDR3 sequences, around 15% of which were seen just once. The top ten clones comprise approximately 7.6% of the sample. Sample: PBMCs from blood, taken approximately 15 days before vaccination. These receptors originate from a man between 50 and 59 years old who received an inactivated influenza vaccine. Donor details come from another sample of the same person, matched by shared clones.

Many counts were recorded for this clonotype. The chain links TRBV29-1 to TRBJ2-2; D is undetermined. Per the germline V gene, CDR1 is SQVTM and CDR2 is ANQGSEA. The CDR3 covers 16 residues. The V gene lost 0 bases and the J gene lost 1 base, with 12 bases spanning the gap. CDR3 in amino acids: CSVEDRRTGNTGELFF. The CDR3 bases are TGCAGCGTTGAAGATAGGCGGACGGGGAACACCGGGGAGCTGTTTTTT.

This clonotype was picked up a small number of times. The chain carries TRBV7-2 and TRBJ2-3, with 7 bases fitting TRBD2. Per the germline V gene, CDR1 is SGHTA and CDR2 is FQGNSA. The CDR3 loop spans 16 amino acids. Trimming cost V 2 bases and J 0 bases; bases outside gene matches: 5. Here the CDR3 reads CASSLYSGPSTDTQYF. CDR3 sequence (DNA): TGTGCCAGCAGCTTATATAGCGGGCCAAGCACAGATACGCAGTATTTT.

The rearrangement uses TRBV7-8 and TRBJ2-1; 7 positions agree with TRBD1. J lost 4 bases, V lost 5 bases, and 8 bases had no gene match. The CDR3 contains 15 residues. Germline assignment: CDR1 SGHVS and CDR2 FQNEAQ. The CDR3 region is CASSPNRGSYNEQFF. CDR3 nucleotides: TGTGCCAGCAGCCCCAACAGGGGTAGTTACAATGAGCAGTTCTTC.

This clonotype was seen a few times. The rearrangement joins TRBV12-3 or TRBV12-4 to TRBJ2-3, with 10 bases that match TRBD1. The ends lost 3 bases at V and 6 bases at J; junction bases unmatched: 9. This CDR3 region has 16 residues. The CDR3 DNA sequence: TGTGCCAGCAGTTTCCGACAGGGGGCTACTCCGGATACGCAGTATTTT. The encoded protein is CASSFRQGATPDTQYF.

The rearrangement links TRBV29-1 to TRBJ2-7, with 7 bases aligning to TRBD1. The V gene's germline CDR1 is SQVTM and CDR2 ANQGSEA. The CDR3 consists of 13 residues. V dropped 2 bases and J dropped 5; count of bases not matched to a gene: 6. The CDR3, as DNA: TGCAGCGTTGAAAGGAAGGGGGCGGACGAGCAGTACTTC. Its protein product is CSVERKGADEQYF.

The rearrangement links TRBV4-2 to TRBJ2-7; D might be TRBD1 or TRBD2, each matching 7 bases. Germline lookup yields CDR1 LGHNA and CDR2 YNFKEQ. CDR3 length: 15 residues. The V gene lost 0 bases and the J gene lost 5 bases, with 14 bases spanning the gap. The CDR3 region is CASSQDPTGRDEQYF. In DNA form, the CDR3 reads TGTGCCAGCAGCCAAGACCCGACAGGGAGGGACGAGCAGTACTTC.

The gene calls are TRBV4-1 and TRBJ1-4; TRBD1 matches at 7 bases. The germline gives CDR1 MGHRA, CDR2 YSYEKL. The CDR3 totals 16 residues. V lost 4 bases, J lost 8 bases, and 13 bases stayed unmatched. The CDR3 DNA follows: TGCGCCAGCAGCCCCCGGGACAGACTAACAAGGGAAAAACTGTTTTTT. It translates to CASSPRDRLTREKLFF.

This clonotype was recorded many times. The chain combines TRBV6-1 with TRBJ1-4; D not certain. This CDR3 spans 13 amino acids. V was pared by 5 bases and J by 8 bases, with 12 bases between. Germline-derived CDR1 and CDR2 are MNHNS and SASEGT. DNA of the CDR3: TGTGCCAGCAGTCGCACAGCAAGGGAAAAACTGTTTTTT. This encodes CASSRTAREKLFF.

Ten or more counts support this clonotype. DNA of the CDR3: TGTGCCAGCAGTTCAGGAATAGTGAGTCGTCAGTACTTC. Translation: CASSSGIVSRQYF. The chain links TRBV12-3 or TRBV12-4 to TRBJ2-5; D not resolved. V gave up 4 bases and J gave up 11 bases, with 17 bases separating them. The length of the CDR3 is 13 residues.

In this sample, this clonotype turned up a few times. V is TRBV11-2 and J is TRBJ2-1; TRBD1 or TRBD2 may be the D gene (5 bases each). Germline V lookup: CDR1 SGHAT, CDR2 FQNNGV. This CDR3 has 19 residues. V lost 7 bases and J 0 bases, leaving 25 bases between the germline ends. CDR3 bases: TGTGCCAGCACCCGCTGGGGGACCTTCTCCTCCTACTCCTACAATGAGCAGTTCTTC. It encodes CASTRWGTFSSYSYNEQFF.

In this sample, this clonotype turned up a few times. The chain uses TRBV7-9 and TRBJ1-1; 8 nucleotides agree with TRBD1. The CDR3 covers 14 residues. CDR1 is SEHNR, CDR2 FQNEAQ, per germline (reference sequence). V shed 5 bases, J shed 6 bases, and the junction held 8 bases outside the gene matches. CDR3 DNA: TGTGCCAGCAGCCCGGACAGGGATCGATCTGAAGCTTTCTTT. Protein sequence: CASSPDRDRSEAFF.

There are a few counts of this clonotype. This sequence joins TRBV9 and TRBJ2-5; the D gene could be TRBD1 or TRBD2 (5 bases each). Germline CDR1 is SGDLS and CDR2 is YYNGEE. The CDR3 runs 14 residues. Trimming cost V 0 bases and J 0 bases, with 6 bases left between them. The CDR3 DNA sequence: TGTGCCAGCAGCGTAGCGGGGCACCAAGAGACCCAGTACTTC. Amino acid sequence: CASSVAGHQETQYF. The full variable domain, with the rest looked up from reference TRBV9 and TRBJ2-5, is DSGVTQTPKHLITATGQRVTLRCSPRSGDLSVYWYQQSLDQGLQFLIQYYNGEERAKGNILERFSAQQFPDLHSELNLSSLELGDSALYFCASSVAGHQETQYFGPGTRLLVL.

V usage is TRBV20-1 and J usage is TRBJ2-7; 7 bases match TRBD1. Per germline, CDR1 DFQATT and CDR2 SNEGSKA (reference sequence). This CDR3 has 12 residues. J gave up 6 bases and V 2 bases, and 4 bases lay outside the gene matches. The CDR3 region has the DNA TGCAGTGCTAGACCCGACAGGGTCGAGCAGTACTTC. Translation: CSARPDRVEQYF.

At least ten counts were recorded for this clonotype. The chain links TRBV12-3 or TRBV12-4 to TRBJ1-2; perhaps TRBD1 as D (5 bases). CDR3 length: 15 amino acids. V lost 5 bases and J 1 base, leaving 14 bases between the germline ends. The chain's CDR3 is CASSPTLGGNYGYTF. The DNA for the CDR3 is TGTGCCAGCAGTCCTACCCTCGGGGGTAACTATGGCTACACCTTC.

The V and J genes are TRBV20-1 and TRBJ2-1; D unresolved. Germline lookup yields CDR1 DFQATT and CDR2 SNEGSKA (reference sequence). The V end was cut by 5 bases, the J end by 8 bases, with 7 bases between. The CDR3 consists of 10 residues. In DNA form, the CDR3 reads TGCAGTGCTCGCCAGGATGAGCAGTTCTTC. It specifies CSARQDEQFF.

This clonotype has more than one count but fewer than ten. This chain uses TRBV5-1 with TRBJ1-1; D ambiguous. From germline, CDR1 is SGHRS and CDR2 YFSETQ. Trimming stripped 0 bases from V and 2 bases from J, with 17 bases between. This CDR3 spans 17 amino acids. The CDR3 nucleotides read TGCGCCAGCAGCTTGGGGGATCGGGCTAGGATTAACACTGAAGCTTTCTTT. This gives the protein CASSLGDRARINTEAFF.

The chain uses TRBV12-3 or TRBV12-4 and TRBJ2-5; D may be TRBD2 (6 bases). V was trimmed by 3 bases and J by 5 bases, leaving 10 bases between them. The CDR3 has 13 residues. The CDR3 sequence is CASSFGGWETQYF. CDR3 DNA sequence: TGTGCCAGCAGTTTCGGGGGTTGGGAGACCCAGTACTTC.

V is TRBV6-1 and J is TRBJ2-3; 7 bases map to TRBD1. With 6 bases clipped from V and 2 bases from J, the junction kept 11 bases outside the gene matches. There are 16 residues in the CDR3. CDR1 and CDR2 from the germline V gene are MNHNS and SASEGT. CDR3 DNA sequence: TGTGCCAGCAGCCGACAGGGCGGCAGGTCCACAGATACGCAGTATTTT. This encodes CASSRQGGRSTDTQYF.

Only a few counts were recorded for this clonotype. This chain uses TRBV2 with TRBJ2-2; D gene unclear. In germline, CDR1 is SNHLY, CDR2 FYNNEI. The CDR3 length is 14 residues. Trimming took off 6 bases at V and 2 bases at J, with 10 bases between the two ends. The CDR3 DNA reads as TGTGCCAGCAGGAGTTCCAGTAACACCGGGGAGCTGTTTTTT. It yields the protein CASRSSSNTGELFF. Full variable domain (missing parts from reference TRBV2 and TRBJ2-2): EPEVTQTPSHQVTQMGQEVILRCVPISNHLYFYWYRQILGQKVEFLVSFYNNEISEKSEIFDDQFSVERPDGSNFTLKIRSTKLEDSAMYFCASRSSSNTGELFFGEGSRLTVL.

The chain is built from TRBV10-3 and TRBJ2-2; TRBD2 matches at 9 bases. J was trimmed by 6 bases and V by 2 bases; bases with no gene match: 13. Germline V lookup: CDR1 ENHRY, CDR2 SYGVKD. The CDR3 spans 18 residues. CDR3 in DNA: TGTGCCATCAGTGAGAACCCAGCGGGAGGTGGAAATTCCGGGGAGCTGTTTTTT. Protein sequence: CAISENPAGGGNSGELFF.

This clonotype was counted many times. The rearrangement joins TRBV28 to TRBJ1-5; no firm D call. The length of the CDR3 is 11 residues. The germline V and J ends were trimmed by 3 bases and 6 bases, with 3 bases remaining between them. Germline CDR1 reads MDHEN; CDR2 reads SYDVKM. CDR3 protein: CASSFGQPQHF. The CDR3 bases are TGTGCCAGCAGTTTCGGTCAGCCCCAGCATTTT. Using reference TRBV28 and TRBJ1-5 for the parts outside the CDR3, the full variable domain is DVKVTQSSRYLVKRTGEKVFLECVQDMDHENMFWYRQDPGLGLRLIYFSYDVKMKEKGDIPEGYSVSREKKERFSLILESASTNQTSMYLCASSFGQPQHFGDGTRLSIL.

This clonotype has ten or more counts. The J gene is TRBJ1-5, the V gene TRBV6-1; 7 bases match TRBD1. The junction had 3 bases not matched to a gene; V was cut back by 4 bases and J by 3 bases. CDR1 MNHNS and CDR2 SASEGT come from the germline V gene. The CDR3 has 14 amino acids. The CDR3 is CASSGTGANQPQHF. CDR3 coding DNA: TGTGCCAGCAGTGGTACAGGGGCCAATCAGCCCCAGCATTTT.

The chain uses TRBV12-3 or TRBV12-4 and TRBJ2-1; 8 bases fit TRBD1. V was pared by 6 bases and J by 6 bases, with 13 bases of the junction left unmatched. CDR3 length: 16 amino acids. Here the CDR3 DNA reads TGTGCCAGCAGGGTAGGACAGGGTCTGACAGGCAATGAGCAGTTCTTC. It codes for CASRVGQGLTGNEQFF.

This clonotype was recorded at least ten times. CDR3 nucleotide sequence: TGTGCCAGCAAAAACGACAGGGGGAACACCGGGGAGCTGTTTTTT. It is translated as CASKNDRGNTGELFF. This chain uses TRBV6-2 or TRBV6-3 with TRBJ2-2, with 8 bases lining up with TRBD1. The CDR3 contains 15 residues. Germline CDR1 and CDR2: MNHEY and SVGEGT. V dropped 7 bases and J dropped 1; count of bases not matched to a gene: 5.

J is TRBJ2-4 and V is TRBV11-2; 8 nucleotides line up with TRBD2. Germline values: CDR1 SGHAT, CDR2 FQNNGV. Unmatched junction bases numbered 7, after V lost 0 bases and J lost 0 bases. The CDR3 spans 18 residues. Here the CDR3 DNA reads TGTGCCAGCAGCTTAGATCCTCCACTAGCGGTAGCCAAAAACATTCAGTACTTC. This sequence encodes CASSLDPPLAVAKNIQYF.

Only a few counts were recorded for this clonotype. This chain links TRBV6-5 with TRBJ1-2, with 9 bases that match TRBD1. The V gene end was trimmed by 2 bases and the J gene end by 7 bases; junction bases not matched to a gene: 5. Germline V CDR1 and CDR2: MNHEY, SVGAGI. This CDR3 is 14 amino acids long. CDR3 sequence (DNA): TGTGCCAGCAGTTACCGGGACAGGGTTGGTGGCTACACCTTC. Protein product: CASSYRDRVGGYTF.

This clonotype has just a few counts. The chain combines TRBV6-1 with TRBJ2-3; 11 positions agree with TRBD2. V lost 8 bases to trimming and J lost 2 bases; unmatched junction nucleotides: 27. CDR1 is MNHNS, CDR2 SASEGT, per germline. The CDR3 spans 22 residues. CDR3: CASVWARGNVLAGDKFTDTQYF. The CDR3 region has the DNA TGTGCCAGCGTCTGGGCCAGGGGGAATGTACTAGCGGGGGATAAATTCACAGATACGCAGTATTTT.

In this sample, this clonotype turned up many times. The rearrangement joins TRBV7-2 to TRBJ2-1; D may match TRBD1 or TRBD2 (5 bases each). Germline CDR1 is SGHTA and CDR2 is FQGNSA. V shed 8 bases and J shed 0 bases, with 17 bases lying between them. This CDR3 has 16 residues. CDR3 region: CASSPGGGSSYNEQFF. CDR3 DNA sequence: TGTGCCAGCTCCCCCGGTGGGGGTAGCTCCTACAATGAGCAGTTCTTC.